This passage covers 4 T cell receptor beta chains from one sample sequenced in a study of T cell responses to AZD1222 COVID-19 vaccine. The table came from immunoSEQ multiplex PCR; TCRdb's copy has only in-frame clones and leaves some out. The sample includes some 84,000 clones, approximately 83% of them seen just once. The sample was peripheral blood, taken 28 days after the second AZD1222 dose. These receptors were collected from an adult who received the AZD1222 COVID-19 vaccine.

The chain links TRBV9 to TRBJ2-2; 9 nucleotides align to TRBD2. V dropped 3 bases and J dropped 6; count of bases not matched to a gene: 9. This CDR3 has 16 amino acids. Germline CDR1 and CDR2: SGDLS and YYNGEE. The CDR3 bases are TGTGCCAGCAGCGCCCCCGGGACTAGCTGGTCCGGGGAGCTGTTTTTT. Its translation: CASSAPGTSWSGELFF.

This chain joins TRBV7-2 and TRBJ1-1, with no clear D. The germline V and J ends were trimmed by 4 bases and 5 bases, with 17 bases remaining between them. Looked up from germline, CDR1 is SGHTA and CDR2 is FQGNSA. CDR3 length: 15 amino acids. As DNA, the CDR3 is TGTGCCAGCAGCTACAACCAACTTAGGGTAACTGAAGCTTTCTTT. It is translated as CASSYNQLRVTEAFF.

This chain connects TRBV6-1 to TRBJ2-7; 8 bases map to TRBD2. Germline V gene lookup returns CDR1 MNHNS and CDR2 SASEGT. Trimming at V came to 2 bases and at J to 7 bases, leaving 10 bases not matched to a gene. The CDR3 length is 15 residues. CDR3 region: CASSEFRGGPGEQYV. For the CDR3, the DNA is TGTGCCAGCAGTGAATTCCGGGGGGGGCCCGGTGAGCAGTACGTC.

The chain recombines TRBV7-8 with TRBJ2-1; TRBD2 agrees at 8 bases. With 5 bases clipped from V and 5 bases from J, the junction kept 14 bases outside the gene matches. The CDR3 contains 17 residues. The germline V gene has CDR1 SGHVS and CDR2 FQNEAQ. The DNA of the CDR3 is TGTGCCAGCAGCCAAGAGGGGACTAGTAGTCGCCACAATGAGCAGTTCTTC. Its protein is CASSQEGTSSRHNEQFF.